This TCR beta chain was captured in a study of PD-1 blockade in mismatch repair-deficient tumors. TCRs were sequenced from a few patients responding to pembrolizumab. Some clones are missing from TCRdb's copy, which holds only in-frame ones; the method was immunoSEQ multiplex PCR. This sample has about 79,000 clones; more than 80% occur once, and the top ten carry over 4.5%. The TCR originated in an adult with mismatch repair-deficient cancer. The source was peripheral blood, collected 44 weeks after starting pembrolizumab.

CDR3: CASSLSVGNSELFF. CDR3 nucleotide sequence: TGCGCCAGCAGCCTGTCGGTCGGAAATTCGGAACTGTTTTTT. The chain links TRBV5-1 to TRBJ1-4; no firm D call. The V end was cut by 4 bases, the J end by 12 bases, with 19 bases between. In germline, CDR1 is SGHRS, CDR2 YFSETQ. This CDR3 comprises 14 residues.